This passage covers 8 T cell receptor beta chains from one sample sequenced in a study of control samples from healthy donors and cancer patients. The protocol was immunoSEQ multiplex PCR, while the TCRdb copy is restricted to in-frame clones and leaves out a portion. The table lists 70,000 to 85,000 clones, 65% to 90% of them singletons. Material: PBMCs. The receptor source for this set is a man in his 60s with head and neck cancer.

This chain links TRBV6-5 with TRBJ2-5, with D perhaps matching TRBD1 or TRBD2 (6 bases each). Trimming took off 2 bases at V and 3 bases at J, with 16 bases between the two ends. Germline CDR1 MNHEY, CDR2 SVGAGI. This CDR3 region has 16 residues. The DNA of the CDR3 is TGTGCCAGCAGTTACGCCGGAGGGGGGATTAAAGAGACCCAGTACTTC. This translates into CASSYAGGGIKETQYF.

V gene TRBV27 combines with J gene TRBJ1-6; D is unresolved. Looked up from germline, CDR1 is MNHEY and CDR2 is SMNVEV (reference sequence). Deletions cut 6 bases from V and 14 bases from J, with 20 bases between. This CDR3 is built from 14 residues. This chain's CDR3 is CASSGQETLGALHF. The CDR3 coding sequence is TGTGCCAGCAGCGGGCAGGAAACCCTTGGGGCCCTCCACTTT.

The chain uses TRBV28 and TRBJ1-2; tentatively, D is TRBD1 (6 bases). Germline values: CDR1 MDHEN, CDR2 SYDVKM. Trimming pared 6 bases from V and 2 bases from J, leaving 16 bases between. The CDR3 totals 15 residues. CDR3 sequence: CASRWTAIQNYGYTF. The CDR3 region has the DNA TGTGCCAGCAGGTGGACAGCTATACAAAACTATGGCTACACCTTC.

V gene TRBV2 combines with J gene TRBJ1-2; D gene unclear. The CDR3 is made up of 12 amino acids. Germline V gene sequence: CDR1 SNHLY, CDR2 FYNNEI. V lost 3 bases and J 1 base, leaving 3 bases between the germline ends. CDR3 residues: CASSEDNYGYTF. In nucleotides, the CDR3 is TGTGCCAGCAGTGAGGATAACTATGGCTACACCTTC.

The CDR3 bases are TGTGCCAGCAGCTTAGCCCGGACAGGGGGAAAAGCTTTCTTT. It specifies CASSLARTGGKAFF. This chain joins TRBV7-8 and TRBJ1-1; 10 nucleotides agree with TRBD1. The CDR3 covers 14 residues. With V trimmed by 0 bases and J by 9 bases, 4 bases remained unmatched. Looked up from germline, CDR1 is SGHVS and CDR2 is FQNEAQ.

The chain uses TRBV5-1 and TRBJ2-1; tentatively, D is TRBD2 (6 bases). CDR3 length: 13 amino acids. Trimming took 2 bases from V and 7 from J, leaving 10 bases between them. The germline V gene has CDR1 SGHRS and CDR2 YFSETQ. In nucleotides, the CDR3 is TGCGCCAGCAGCTTTGGCGGGATGAATGAGCAGTTCTTC. This translates into CASSFGGMNEQFF.

The genes are TRBV7-9 and TRBJ2-7; possible D gene TRBD1, 6 bases. The ends were cut back, 5 bases at V and 6 bases at J, with 20 bases in the middle. Germline loops: CDR1 SEHNR, CDR2 FQNEAQ (reference sequence). This CDR3 is built from 15 residues. The CDR3 spells CASSAQPGHTSEQYF. CDR3 DNA sequence: TGTGCCAGCAGCGCCCAACCGGGACACACCTCCGAGCAGTACTTC. The whole variable domain, remainder taken from reference TRBV7-9 and TRBJ2-7, is DTGVSQNPRHKITKRGQNVTFRCDPISEHNRLYWYRQTLGQGPEFLTYFQNEAQLEKSRLLSDRFSAERPKGSFSTLEIQRTEQGDSAMYLCASSAQPGHTSEQYFGPGTRLTVT.

The chain recombines TRBV15 with TRBJ2-7; 12 nucleotides match TRBD2. Germline CDR1 LNHNV, CDR2 YYDKDF (reference sequence). The CDR3 runs to 16 residues. The junction had 11 bases not matched to a gene; V was cut back by 6 bases and J by 5 bases. CDR3 sequence: CATRGLGLAGLHEQYF. For the CDR3, the DNA is TGTGCCACCAGAGGGCTCGGACTAGCGGGACTCCACGAGCAGTACTTC.